Listed here are 7 T cell receptor beta chains from one sample, sequenced in a study of CD8+ T cells in alopecia areata (dated by TCRdb to the late 2010s). Library construction relied on the immunoSEQ multiplex PCR assay. RNA was extracted from all samples and reverse transcribed into cDNA as template for TCR sequencing. In TCRdb, the immuneACCESS table is reduced to in-frame sequences with V and J assigned. These tables do not hold every clone; where another copy was compared, an unresolved V gene accounts for under half, and the others remain unexplained. Within this sample are 150,000 to 200,000 clones, with about 60% of them counted one time only. Clones ranked in the top ten supply 4% to 5.5% of the sample. Sequenced sample: CD4+ T cells sorted from blood. These receptors all stem from a human donor in good health.

The V gene is TRBV28, the J gene TRBJ2-7, with 7 nucleotides matching TRBD1. V lost 6 bases to trimming and J lost 3 bases; unmatched junction nucleotides: 5. The CDR3 covers 13 residues. Germline CDR1 is MDHEN and CDR2 is SYDVKM. Here the CDR3 reads CASRPGQLYEQYF. CDR3 sequence (DNA): TGTGCCAGCAGACCGGGACAGCTCTACGAGCAGTACTTC.

The chain carries TRBV5-4 and TRBJ1-4; weak D call: TRBD1 (5 bases). Germline values: CDR1 SGHNT, CDR2 YYREEE (reference sequence). Trimming removed 3 bases at V and 2 bases at J, with 11 bases between. The CDR3 is 15 residues long. CDR3 in DNA: TGTGCCAGCAGCTCCCGGGGACGTACTAATGAAAAACTGTTTTTT. Translated: CASSSRGRTNEKLFF.

This clone was counted only a few times. The rearrangement uses TRBV23-1 and TRBJ2-1; 14 bases fit TRBD2. TRBV23-1 is treated as an ORF (open reading frame) with a function not yet certain. V gave up 0 bases and J gave up 7 bases; unmatched junction bases: 11. CDR3 length: 19 residues. The CDR3 region is CASSQSGTSGSQTGNEQFF. The CDR3 DNA reads TGCGCCAGCAGTCAATCCGGGACTAGCGGGAGCCAAACGGGGAATGAGCAGTTCTTC.

V and J are TRBV29-1 and TRBJ1-1, with 10 bases fitting TRBD1. The V and J ends lost 7 bases and 0 bases, in that order; junction bases with no gene match: 11. This CDR3 is 16 amino acids long. Germline V gene lookup returns CDR1 SQVTM and CDR2 ANQGSEA. This CDR3 reads CSARTGTGVMNTEAFF. Here the CDR3 DNA reads TGCAGCGCCAGAACCGGGACAGGGGTCATGAACACTGAAGCTTTCTTT.

The gene calls are TRBV29-1 and TRBJ2-1; 9 nucleotides agree with TRBD2. Germline trimming cut 4 bases from V and 1 base from J; bases unmatched to any gene: 5. The CDR3 is made up of 15 amino acids. Germline CDR1 reads SQVTM; CDR2 reads ANQGSEA. DNA of the CDR3: TGCAGCGTTGTGTTTAGCGGGAGATCCTACAATGAGCAGTTCTTC. This sequence encodes CSVVFSGRSYNEQFF.

The chain recombines TRBV9 with TRBJ2-4; D perhaps matches TRBD1 (5 bases). This CDR3 spans 15 amino acids. In germline, CDR1 is SGDLS, CDR2 YYNGEE. Trimming took off 0 bases at V and 3 bases at J, with 10 bases between the two ends. The CDR3 protein is CASSVGGADKNIQYF. CDR3 nucleotides: TGTGCCAGCAGCGTAGGGGGCGCGGACAAAAACATTCAGTACTTC.

The gene calls are TRBV28 and TRBJ1-2; 7 positions match TRBD1. Trimming cost V 6 bases and J 2 bases; bases outside gene matches: 18. Looked up from germline, CDR1 is MDHEN and CDR2 is SYDVKM. The CDR3 sequence is 18 residues long. CDR3 coding DNA: TGTGCCAGCAGGTCGGGGACAGCGGCACCCTTCCTGAACTATGGCTACACCTTC. Translation gives CASRSGTAAPFLNYGYTF.